The 8 T cell receptor beta chains given below trace back to one sample, sequenced in a study of T-cell reconstitution after alpha-beta-depleted transplantation in children. For TCRbeta, the library was prepared with unique molecular identifiers. MiXCR, applied by TCRdb to the PCR reads, yields one record per CDR3 protein. The table shows some 550,000 distinct CDR3 sequences, with about 16% occurring only once. The sample consisted of PBMCs from the stem cell graft donor, taken from the stem cell graft. These receptor sequences come from a human donor who donated a stem cell graft to a child with acute lymphoblastic leukemia.

V is TRBV6-5 and J is TRBJ2-2, with a tentative D call TRBD2 (6 bases). The CDR3 totals 14 residues. Germline V CDR1 and CDR2: MNHEY, SVGAGI. The V gene lost 2 bases and the J gene lost 7 bases, with 11 bases spanning the gap. CDR3 residues: CASSYGGRGGELFF. CDR3 in DNA: TGTGCCAGCAGTTACGGAGGGCGCGGCGGGGAGCTGTTTTTT.

The J gene is TRBJ2-4, the V gene TRBV4-1; no firm D call. V was shortened by 1 base and J by 12 bases, with 10 bases between the two germline ends. Germline V CDR1 and CDR2: MGHRA, YSYEKL. The CDR3 is 12 residues long. The CDR3: CASSQGRKSQYF. The CDR3, as DNA: TGCGCCAGCAGCCAAGGGCGGAAGTCTCAGTACTTC.

Ten or more counts support this clonotype. The CDR3 DNA is TGCGCCAGCAGCTTGAGTGGGGTCTCCTACGAGCAGTACTTC. Translated: CASSLSGVSYEQYF. The chain joins TRBV5-1 to TRBJ2-7; no firm D call. Trimming pared 1 base from V and 0 bases from J, leaving 8 bases between. Germline CDR1 reads SGHRS; CDR2 reads YFSETQ. CDR3 length: 14 amino acids.

V is TRBV11-2 and J is TRBJ2-7; D gene unclear. The CDR3 totals 13 residues. V lost 4 bases and J 7 bases, leaving 14 bases between the germline ends. Germline values: CDR1 SGHAT, CDR2 FQNNGV. In DNA, the CDR3 is TGTGCCAGCAGCTATGCTTTTAGATGGGAGCAGTACTTC. Its translation is CASSYAFRWEQYF.

The chain recombines TRBV5-1 with TRBJ2-1, with a possible D match to TRBD2 (5 bases). This CDR3 has 16 amino acids. The V end was cut by 1 base, the J end by 0 bases, with 11 bases between. From germline, CDR1 is SGHRS and CDR2 YFSETQ. The CDR3 spells CASSLSPAVSYNEQFF. The CDR3 DNA follows: TGCGCCAGCAGCTTGTCACCAGCGGTCTCCTACAATGAGCAGTTCTTC. Full variable domain (missing parts from reference TRBV5-1 and TRBJ2-1): KAGVTQTPRYLIKTRGQQVTLSCSPISGHRSVSWYQQTPGQGLQFLFEYFSETQRNKGNFPGRFSGRQFSNSRSEMNVSTLELGDSALYLCASSLSPAVSYNEQFFGPGTRLTVL.

This sequence joins TRBV12-3 or TRBV12-4 and TRBJ1-3; TRBD1 is a possible D gene (5 bases). Trimming pared 1 base from V and 5 bases from J, leaving 9 bases between. The CDR3 runs to 14 residues. The CDR3 sequence is CASSLGDPRNTIYF. CDR3 DNA sequence: TGTGCCAGCAGTTTAGGGGACCCCAGAAACACCATATATTTT.

This sequence joins TRBV9 and TRBJ1-6; D is undetermined. Trimming removed 3 bases from V and 0 bases from J, with 7 bases in between. The CDR3 totals 15 residues. Germline V gives CDR1 SGDLS, CDR2 YYNGEE. CDR3 bases: TGTGCCAGCAGCGCAGCCAGCTCCTATAATTCACCCCTCCACTTT. It specifies CASSAASSYNSPLHF.

This clonotype was found once. A much larger clone differs from this one at a single base, so this may be a read error. The V gene is TRBV7-2, the J gene TRBJ2-7, with 11 bases that match TRBD2. Per germline, CDR1 SGHTA and CDR2 FQGNSA. The V gene end was trimmed by 5 bases and the J gene end by 6 bases; junction bases not matched to a gene: 6. The CDR3 has 14 amino acids. The DNA for the CDR3 is TGTGCCAGCAGCCGTAGCGGGGGGGCCTGCGAGCAGTACTTC. Amino acids: CASSRSGGACEQYF.